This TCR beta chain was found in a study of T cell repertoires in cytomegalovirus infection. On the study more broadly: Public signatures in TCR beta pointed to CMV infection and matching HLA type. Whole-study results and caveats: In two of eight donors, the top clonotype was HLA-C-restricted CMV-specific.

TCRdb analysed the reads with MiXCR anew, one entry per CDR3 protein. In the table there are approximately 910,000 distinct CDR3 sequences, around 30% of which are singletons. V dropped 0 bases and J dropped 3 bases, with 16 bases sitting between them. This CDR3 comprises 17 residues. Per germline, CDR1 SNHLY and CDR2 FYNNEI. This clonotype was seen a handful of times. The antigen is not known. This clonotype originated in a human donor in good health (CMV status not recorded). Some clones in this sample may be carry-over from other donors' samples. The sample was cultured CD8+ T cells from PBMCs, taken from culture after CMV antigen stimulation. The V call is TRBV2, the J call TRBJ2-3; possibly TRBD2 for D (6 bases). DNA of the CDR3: TGTGCCAGCAGTGAAGCGCAGCTAGCGTCATCAACAGATACGCAGTATTTT. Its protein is CASSEAQLASSTDTQYF.